This T cell receptor (beta chain) was identified during a study of cytomegalovirus exposure and HLA in healthy donors. As to this clone: Its antigen is unidentified.

Findings and caveats of the study: Some segments of the V type, notably TRBV6-2 and TRBV6-3, were excluded as indistinguishable. Cytomegalovirus status, reportedly, was diagnosed with high specificity and sensitivity by the classifier.

The germline V gene has CDR1 DFQATT and CDR2 SNEGSKA (reference sequence). The CDR3 extends over 11 amino acids. PCR primers comprised 60 Vbeta and 13 Jbeta primers. Using immunoSEQ multiplex PCR, the repertoire was profiled, and TCRdb retains in-frame clones only, with some absent. Of under 250,000 clones in the sample, about 88% were seen once. Sequencing was done on a sample of PBMCs. The TCR comes from a girl aged 2-10 years in good health and CMV-seronegative. The V and J genes are TRBV20-1 and TRBJ1-2, with D possibly TRBD1 on 5 matching bases. The DNA for the CDR3 is TGCAAGGCAGGGAATAACTATGGCTACACCTTC. Translation gives CKAGNNYGYTF.